Listed below are T cell receptor beta chains from one sample, sequenced in a study of somatic mutations in cytotoxic T cells in rheumatoid arthritis. Generated by immunoSEQ multiplex PCR, the TCRdb table keeps only in-frame clones and is missing some. The table includes approximately 30,000 clones, 80% to 85% detected once. Specimen: CD8+ T cells sorted from blood. These receptors originate from an adult with rheumatoid arthritis. The CDR3 runs from the conserved cysteine through the conserved F or W. The order of the fields is clone size, V gene, D gene, J gene, CDR3 protein, CDR3 DNA. D genes are given only for firm matches. Size is omitted from some rows. Given values are once, few, many or a class for expanded clones.

>.|TRBV4-1|.|TRBJ1-2
CASSQEGTGRNGYTF
TGCGCCAGCAGCCAAGAGGGGACGGGTCGAAATGGCTACACCTTC
>.|TRBV30|.|TRBJ2-7
CAWSESRDPEGLYEQYF
TGTGCCTGGAGTGAGTCGCGGGACCCCGAGGGCCTCTACGAGCAGTACTTC
>once|TRBV7-9|TRBD1|TRBJ1-3
CASSKRETGAGNTIYF
TGTGCCAGCAGCAAAAGGGAGACAGGGGCTGGAAACACCATATATTTT
>.|TRBV29-1|TRBD1|TRBJ2-7
CSVSGQGGTGGWSYEQYF
TGCAGCGTTTCCGGACAAGGGGGGACAGGGGGCTGGTCCTACGAGCAGTACTTC
>.|TRBV7-9|TRBD1|TRBJ1-2
CASSLSGTGNYGYTF
TGTGCCAGCAGCTTGAGCGGGACAGGGAACTATGGCTACACCTTC
>.|TRBV5-1|.|TRBJ2-1
CASSFGGGNEQFF
TGCGCCAGCAGCTTCGGCGGCGGGAATGAGCAGTTCTTC
>.|TRBV9|TRBD1|TRBJ2-7
CASSDGQGLEQYF
TGTGCCAGCAGCGACGGACAGGGTCTGGAGCAGTACTTC
>once|TRBV5-4|.|TRBJ2-5
CASSFWAETQYF
TGTGCCAGCAGCTTTTGGGCCGAGACCCAGTACTTC
>once|TRBV28|.|TRBJ1-1
CAITGKRTEAFF
TGTGCCATTACAGGGAAGAGGACTGAAGCTTTCTTT
>.|TRBV10-1|TRBD2|TRBJ2-5
CASSSTRLAGRGETQYF
TGCGCCAGCAGTTCAACTAGACTAGCGGGCCGAGGGGAGACCCAGTACTTC
>.|TRBV18|.|TRBJ2-1
CASSPGYEQFF
TGTGCCAGCTCACCGGGGTATGAGCAGTTCTTC
>.|TRBV19|TRBD2|TRBJ2-1
CASRSKGLVSEVFF
TGTGCCAGTAGGTCCAAGGGACTAGTTAGTGAGGTGTTCTTC
>.|TRBV9|.|TRBJ1-6
CASSATGSNSPLHF
TGTGCCAGCAGCGCCACAGGTTCGAATTCACCCCTCCACTTT
>once|TRBV7-9|TRBD2|TRBJ2-3
CASSQGLAHSTDTQYF
TGTGCCAGCAGCCAGGGACTAGCACATAGCACAGATACGCAGTATTTT